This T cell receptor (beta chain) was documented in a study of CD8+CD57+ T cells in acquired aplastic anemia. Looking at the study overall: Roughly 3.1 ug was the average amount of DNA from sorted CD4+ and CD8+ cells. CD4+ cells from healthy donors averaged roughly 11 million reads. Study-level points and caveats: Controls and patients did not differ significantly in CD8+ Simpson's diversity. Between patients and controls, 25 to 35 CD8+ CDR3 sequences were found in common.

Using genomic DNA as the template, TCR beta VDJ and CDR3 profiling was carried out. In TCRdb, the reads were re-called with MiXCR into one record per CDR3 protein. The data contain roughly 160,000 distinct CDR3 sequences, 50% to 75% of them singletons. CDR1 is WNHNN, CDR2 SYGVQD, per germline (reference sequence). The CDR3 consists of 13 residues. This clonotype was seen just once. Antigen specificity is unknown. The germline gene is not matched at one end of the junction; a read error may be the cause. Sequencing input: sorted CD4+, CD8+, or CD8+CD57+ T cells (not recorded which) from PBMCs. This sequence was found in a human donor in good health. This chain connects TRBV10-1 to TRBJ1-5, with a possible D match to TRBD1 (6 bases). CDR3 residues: CASSYREYQPQRF. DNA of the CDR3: TGCGCCAGCAGTTACAGGGAATATCAGCCCCAGCGTTTT.